Below are 22 T cell receptor beta chains sequenced from a single sample in a study of CXCR3-negative and CXCR3-positive naive CD8 T cells. These TCRs' antigens remain unknown. Study-wide results and limits: Relative to CXCR3-negative naive cells, CXCR3-positive naive cells had more hydrophobic TRB CDR3s.

The study made its TRB cDNA libraries by 5' RACE, adding UMI labels. After re-calling the 5' RACE reads, TCRdb lists one entry per CDR3 protein, DNA absent. The sample's table shows tens of thousands of distinct CDR3 sequences. Specimen: naive CXCR3+ CD8+ T cells from blood. Stated subset: CD45RO-CCR7+CD27+CD95- naive CD8+ T cells expressing CXCR3 (TNR3+). The receptor source for this set is a human donor in good health. Some clones in this sample may be carry-over from other donors' samples.

V and J are TRBV15 and TRBJ2-1. Germline V gene lookup returns CDR1 LNHNV and CDR2 YYDKDF (reference sequence). CDR3 length: 14 residues. The CDR3 region is CATSRASDYNEQFF.

This chain uses TRBV28 with TRBJ2-7; the D call of TRBD2 rests on TCRdb alone, since no DNA is present to check it. The CDR3 runs 15 residues. CDR1 and CDR2 (germline): MDHEN, SYDVKM. CDR3 amino acids: CASLPGWRELNEQYF. The full variable domain, with the rest looked up from reference TRBV28 and TRBJ2-7, is DVKVTQSSRYLVKRTGEKVFLECVQDMDHENMFWYRQDPGLGLRLIYFSYDVKMKEKGDIPEGYSVSREKKERFSLILESASTNQTSMYLCASLPGWRELNEQYFGPGTRLTVT.

The V call is TRBV15, the J call TRBJ1-1. This CDR3 has 17 amino acids. Germline loops: CDR1 LNHNV, CDR2 YYDKDF (reference sequence). The CDR3 sequence: CATSSAIRLPMNTEAFF.

The chain has TRBV24-1 and TRBJ2-6. CDR1 is KGHDR and CDR2 is SFDVKD in the germline V gene. The CDR3 is made up of 14 amino acids. CDR3 region: CATSDRERANVLTF.

V usage is TRBV28 and J usage is TRBJ1-5. There are 14 residues in the CDR3. Germline CDR1 reads MDHEN; CDR2 reads SYDVKM. CDR3 loop: CASSLWTSNQPQHF.

This chain's CDR3 is CSVGIGQGHYEQYF. The chain is built from TRBV29-1 and TRBJ2-7; lacking DNA, the TRBD2 call made by TCRdb goes unchecked. The CDR3 contains 14 residues. CDR1 and CDR2 from the germline V gene are SQVTM and ANQGSEA.

This chain links TRBV29-1 with TRBJ2-7; there is no DNA to check the TCRdb D call of TRBD1. CDR1 and CDR2 (germline): SQVTM, ANQGSEA. The CDR3 extends over 15 amino acids. The CDR3 is CSVEETGTETYEQYF.

V and J are TRBV14 and TRBJ2-1; TCRdb returns TRBD2, unconfirmable since there is no DNA. Germline V gene data show CDR1 as SGHDN and CDR2 as FVKESK. The CDR3 totals 19 residues. The CDR3 here is CASSQTGTSGFSSYNEQFF.

The V gene is TRBV15, the J gene TRBJ2-2. This CDR3 contains 13 residues. The germline CDR1 and CDR2 sequences are LNHNV and YYDKDF (reference sequence). The CDR3: CATSSKRAGELFF.

The V and J genes are TRBV29-1 and TRBJ2-7; TCRdb reports TRBD1, a call that lacks DNA to check it against. CDR1 is SQVTM, CDR2 ANQGSEA, per germline. The CDR3 is 14 residues long. The CDR3 sequence: CSVAGTGETYEQYF.

V and J are TRBV28 and TRBJ2-7; the TCRdb D gene call, TRBD2, has no DNA to confirm it. Germline CDR1 and CDR2: MDHEN and SYDVKM. The CDR3 has 15 amino acids. The chain's CDR3 is CASSSETSGSYEQYF.

The chain couples TRBV4-1 to TRBJ2-7; TCRdb picks TRBD1, but there is no DNA to check that call. Germline V gene data show CDR1 as MGHRA and CDR2 as YSYEKL. The CDR3 spans 17 residues. The CDR3 loop reads CASSQDSATLSSYEQYF.

This chain joins TRBV11-3 and TRBJ2-7. This CDR3 comprises 13 residues. Per germline, CDR1 SGHNT and CDR2 YENEEA. The CDR3 loop is CASSSTESYEQYF.

The chain recombines TRBV14 with TRBJ1-2; TCRdb reports TRBD1, a call that lacks DNA to check it against. Per germline, CDR1 SGHDN and CDR2 FVKESK. There are 16 residues in the CDR3. The CDR3 loop reads CASSQDGQGRNYGYTF.

CDR3 loop: CASSGLATDTQYF. V and J are TRBV12-3 or TRBV12-4 and TRBJ2-3. This CDR3 spans 13 amino acids.

This sequence joins TRBV20-1 and TRBJ2-7. CDR3 size: 13 residues. Germline CDR1 is DFQATT and CDR2 is SNEGSKA (reference sequence). The CDR3 reads CSARAGDSYEQYF.

The V gene is TRBV15, the J gene TRBJ2-1; the D gene TCRdb calls, TRBD2, cannot be checked with no DNA. The CDR3 loop spans 15 amino acids. Germline lookup yields CDR1 LNHNV and CDR2 YYDKDF (reference sequence). This chain's CDR3 is CATSGPETNYNEQFF.

V is TRBV6-6 and J is TRBJ1-5; the D call of TRBD1 rests on TCRdb alone, since no DNA is present to check it. Germline assignment: CDR1 MNHNY and CDR2 SVGAGI (reference sequence). This CDR3 is 16 amino acids long. The chain's CDR3 is CASSYGLQGGNQPQHF.

J is TRBJ2-7 and V is TRBV21-1; TCRdb selects TRBD1, and the lack of DNA leaves this call unchecked. TRBV21-1 is assigned pseudogene status. This CDR3 has 15 amino acids. CDR3 sequence reads: CASSKHQPGDYEQYF.

The chain joins TRBV25-1 to TRBJ2-1; absent DNA, TCRdb's TRBD2 call cannot be checked. The CDR3 has 14 residues. Germline CDR1 is MGHDK and CDR2 is SYGVNS. CDR3 sequence: CASSELRPTGEQFF.

The V and J genes are TRBV29-1 and TRBJ2-2; TCRdb's D call, TRBD2, is unchecked because there is no DNA. Looked up from germline, CDR1 is SQVTM and CDR2 is ANQGSEA. The CDR3 is made up of 13 amino acids. CDR3 loop: CSVEASLAGELFF.

The chain carries TRBV5-1 and TRBJ1-1; the TCRdb call, TRBD1, lacks DNA for checking. The CDR3 extends over 14 amino acids. Per the germline V gene, CDR1 is SGHRS and CDR2 is YFSETQ. CDR3 region: CASSGGQSDTEAFF.